Listed below are T cell receptor beta chains from one sample, sequenced in a study of blood T cell repertoires in COVID-19. Measured with immunoSEQ multiplex PCR; TCRdb has only the in-frame clones, and not every one. The sample has under 200,000 clones, 82% seen once. Sequenced material: PBMCs or T cells enriched from blood (not recorded which). The source of these receptors is a woman aged 55-69 years with acute COVID-19. CDR3s include the opening cysteine and the closing phenylalanine or tryptophan. Each record gives: CDR3 protein, CDR3 DNA, J gene, D gene, clone size, V gene. The D gene is left open where the match is weak. Rows may omit the clone size; those that give it use once, few, many or a size class.

CDR3aa: CSAREMAAQHF; CDR3nt: TGCAGTGCTAGAGAAATGGCAGCCCAGCATTTT; j_gene: TRBJ1-5; d_gene: -; abundance: -; v_gene: TRBV20-1
CDR3aa: CASSPGTGRETQYF; CDR3nt: TGTGCCAGCTCACCAGGGACAGGGCGAGAGACCCAGTACTTC; j_gene: TRBJ2-5; d_gene: TRBD1; abundance: once; v_gene: TRBV18
CDR3aa: CASSYSNGRAAKNIQYF; CDR3nt: TGTGCCAGCAGTTACTCGAATGGGAGGGCAGCCAAAAACATTCAGTACTTC; j_gene: TRBJ2-4; d_gene: TRBD2; abundance: -; v_gene: TRBV6-2/TRBV6-3
CDR3aa: CASSSSSDREETQYF; CDR3nt: TGCGCCAGCAGCTCGAGCTCTGACAGAGAAGAGACCCAGTACTTC; j_gene: TRBJ2-5; d_gene: -; abundance: -; v_gene: TRBV5-1
CDR3aa: CASSANTGTGDEKLFF; CDR3nt: TGTGCCAGCAGCGCAAATACCGGGACAGGGGACGAAAAACTGTTTTTT; j_gene: TRBJ1-4; d_gene: TRBD1; abundance: -; v_gene: TRBV9
CDR3aa: CASSPLREGGYTF; CDR3nt: TGTGCCAGCTCACCTCTCAGGGAGGGCGGCTACACCTTC; j_gene: TRBJ1-2; d_gene: -; abundance: -; v_gene: TRBV18
CDR3aa: CASSQGGQGLRNQPQHF; CDR3nt: TGCGCCAGCAGCCAAGGGGGACAGGGTTTGCGCAATCAGCCCCAGCATTTT; j_gene: TRBJ1-5; d_gene: TRBD1; abundance: -; v_gene: TRBV4-1
CDR3aa: CATMEGRRTQYF; CDR3nt: TGTGCCACCATGGAGGGACGAAGGACGCAGTATTTT; j_gene: TRBJ2-3; d_gene: -; abundance: -; v_gene: TRBV6-5
CDR3aa: CASSPATSSYEQYF; CDR3nt: TGTGCCAGCTCACCAGCTACGAGCTCCTACGAGCAGTACTTC; j_gene: TRBJ2-7; d_gene: -; abundance: -; v_gene: TRBV18
CDR3aa: CASSFGTSGSSEQYF; CDR3nt: TGTGCCAGCAGCTTCGGGACTAGCGGGAGCAGCGAGCAGTACTTC; j_gene: TRBJ2-7; d_gene: TRBD2; abundance: -; v_gene: TRBV7-2
CDR3aa: CASSSPGTGKYEQYF; CDR3nt: TGTGCCAGTAGTTCACCCGGGACAGGGAAATACGAGCAGTACTTC; j_gene: TRBJ2-7; d_gene: TRBD1; abundance: -; v_gene: TRBV19